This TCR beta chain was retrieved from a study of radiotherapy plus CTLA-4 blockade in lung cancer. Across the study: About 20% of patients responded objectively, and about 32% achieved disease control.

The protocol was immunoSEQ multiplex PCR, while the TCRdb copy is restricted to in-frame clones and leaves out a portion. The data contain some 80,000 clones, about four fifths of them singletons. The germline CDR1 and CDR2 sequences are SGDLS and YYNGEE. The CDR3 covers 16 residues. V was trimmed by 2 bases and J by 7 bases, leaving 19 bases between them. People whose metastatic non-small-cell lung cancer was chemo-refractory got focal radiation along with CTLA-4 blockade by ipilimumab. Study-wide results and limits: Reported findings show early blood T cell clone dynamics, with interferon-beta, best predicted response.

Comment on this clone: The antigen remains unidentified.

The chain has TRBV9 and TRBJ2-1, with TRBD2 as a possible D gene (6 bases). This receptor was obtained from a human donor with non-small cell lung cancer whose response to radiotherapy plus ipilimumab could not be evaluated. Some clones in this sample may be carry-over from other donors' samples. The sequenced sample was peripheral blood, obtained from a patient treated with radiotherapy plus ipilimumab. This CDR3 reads CASSVQGLVGHNEQFF. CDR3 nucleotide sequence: TGTGCCAGCAGCGTCCAGGGACTTGTGGGCCATAATGAGCAGTTCTTC. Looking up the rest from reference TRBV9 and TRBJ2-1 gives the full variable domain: DSGVTQTPKHLITATGQRVTLRCSPRSGDLSVYWYQQSLDQGLQFLIQYYNGEERAKGNILERFSAQQFPDLHSELNLSSLELGDSALYFCASSVQGLVGHNEQFFGPGTRLTVL.